Shown below are 11 T cell receptor beta chains from a single sample sequenced in a study of cytomegalovirus exposure and HLA in healthy donors. Researchers ran the PCR with 60 Vbeta and 13 Jbeta primers. Here immunoSEQ multiplex PCR was the method, and the copy in TCRdb shows in-frame clones only, minus some. The repertoire consists of roughly 200,000 clones, with 65% to 90% occurring once and the leading ten covering roughly 0.34%. Sequenced input: PBMCs. The receptor source for this set is a woman between 25 and 40 years old in good health and CMV-seronegative.

This clone was picked up a small number of times. The J gene is TRBJ1-4, the V gene TRBV5-1, with 7 bases fitting TRBD1. CDR1 SGHRS and CDR2 YFSETQ come from the germline V gene. The V segment lost 4 bases and the J segment 2 bases; nucleotides outside the gene matches: 5. The length of the CDR3 is 15 residues. CDR3 loop: CASSLETGTNEKLFF. The CDR3 DNA sequence: TGCGCCAGCAGCCTGGAGACAGGGACTAATGAAAAACTGTTTTTT. The entire variable domain, with the rest obtained from reference TRBV5-1 and TRBJ1-4, is as follows: KAGVTQTPRYLIKTRGQQVTLSCSPISGHRSVSWYQQTPGQGLQFLFEYFSETQRNKGNFPGRFSGRQFSNSRSEMNVSTLELGDSALYLCASSLETGTNEKLFFGSGTQLSVL.

V gene TRBV19 combines with J gene TRBJ2-7; a weak D match, TRBD1 (6 bases). Germline V CDR1 and CDR2: LNHDA, SQIVND (reference sequence). This CDR3 has 15 amino acids. Trimming pared 2 bases from V and 1 base from J, leaving 12 bases between. The DNA for the CDR3 is TGTGCCAGTAGTATAAAAGGGGGTGGTTCCTACGAGCAGTACTTC. Translated: CASSIKGGGSYEQYF. The full variable domain, with the rest looked up from reference TRBV19 and TRBJ2-7, is DGGITQSPKYLFRKEGQNVTLSCEQNLNHDAMYWYRQDPGQGLRLIYYSQIVNDFQKGDIAEGYSVSREKKESFPLTVTSAQKNPTAFYLCASSIKGGGSYEQYFGPGTRLTVT.

The gene calls are TRBV4-1 and TRBJ2-3; 9 nucleotides match TRBD2. The V segment lost 1 base and the J segment 2 bases; nucleotides outside the gene matches: 4. This CDR3 is 16 amino acids long. Germline lookup yields CDR1 MGHRA and CDR2 YSYEKL. In DNA form, the CDR3 reads TGCGCCAGCAGCCAAGTTCTAGCGGGGCTCACAGATACGCAGTATTTT. Its translation is CASSQVLAGLTDTQYF.

On this clone itself: At one boundary the junction diverges from the germline segment, which might be a read error. The J gene is TRBJ2-1, the V gene TRBV7-7, with TRBD1 matching over 7 bases. Germline V gene data show CDR1 as SSHAT and CDR2 as FNYEAQ (reference sequence). The CDR3 spans 14 residues. The CDR3 loop is CASSPDREYNEQFF. The CDR3 DNA sequence: TGTGCTAGCAGCCCAGACAGGGAATACAATGAGCAGTTCTTC.

V and J are TRBV5-1 and TRBJ1-1; TRBD1 matches at 7 bases. J gave up 4 bases and V 5 bases, and 5 bases lay outside the gene matches. This CDR3 region has 13 residues. Germline V gene sequence: CDR1 SGHRS, CDR2 YFSETQ. The CDR3 DNA is TGCGCCAGCAGTTCACAGGGGAGCACTGAAGCTTTCTTT. It yields the protein CASSSQGSTEAFF.

This clone was seen a handful of times. V gene TRBV11-2 combines with J gene TRBJ2-7; a possible D gene is TRBD1 (6 bases). Looked up from germline, CDR1 is SGHAT and CDR2 is FQNNGV. Trimming took off 5 bases at V and 1 base at J, with 12 bases between the two ends. The CDR3 runs to 14 residues. CDR3 sequence (DNA): TGTGCCAGCAGCCGCTTACAGGGTTCCTACGAGCAGTACTTC. Translated: CASSRLQGSYEQYF. Drawing the rest from reference TRBV11-2 and TRBJ2-7, the complete variable domain is EAGVAQSPRYKIIEKRQSVAFWCNPISGHATLYWYQQILGQGPKLLIQFQNNGVVDDSQLPKDRFSAERLKGVDSTLKIQPAKLEDSAVYLCASSRLQGSYEQYFGPGTRLTVT.

The chain joins TRBV25-1 to TRBJ2-3, with TRBD2 identical over 9 bases. V gave up 9 bases and J gave up 3 bases; unmatched junction bases: 7. The germline gives CDR1 MGHDK, CDR2 SYGVNS. The CDR3 sequence is 14 residues long. CDR3 sequence reads: CARNSGSRTDTQYF. The CDR3 DNA is TGTGCCAGGAATAGCGGGAGTCGGACAGATACGCAGTATTTT.

DNA for the CDR3: TGCGCCAGCAGCCCCCGGGACAGCTCGACAGATACGCAGTATTTT. Translating gives CASSPRDSSTDTQYF. The chain combines TRBV5-1 with TRBJ2-3, with 7 bases identical to TRBD1. The germline CDR1 and CDR2 sequences are SGHRS and YFSETQ. With 4 bases clipped from V and 3 bases from J, the junction kept 8 bases outside the gene matches. CDR3 size: 15 residues.

In its sample, this clone was seen a few times. The chain recombines TRBV20-1 with TRBJ2-7; D call uncertain. CDR1 and CDR2 (germline): DFQATT, SNEGSKA (reference sequence). The V and J ends lost 3 bases and 4 bases respectively, with 7 bases between them. The CDR3 loop spans 11 amino acids. CDR3 sequence (DNA): TGCAGTGCTAGTGGGCCTTACGAGCAGTACTTC. Translating it yields CSASGPYEQYF.

V and J are TRBV27 and TRBJ2-7; TRBD2 aligns across 8 bases. CDR1 and CDR2 from the germline V gene are MNHEY and SMNVEV (reference sequence). The length of the CDR3 is 15 residues. V shed 8 bases and J 2 bases; nucleotides not matched to a gene: 11. CDR3 coding DNA: TGTGCCAGCCAACGGGGGGGAGGGGTCCCCTACGAGCAGTACTTC. It translates to CASQRGGGVPYEQYF.

This chain links TRBV28 with TRBJ1-5, with TRBD1 identical over 8 bases. V lost 2 bases to trimming and J lost 2 bases; unmatched junction nucleotides: 2. This CDR3 region has 15 residues. Germline V CDR1 and CDR2: MDHEN, SYDVKM. The CDR3 here is CASSLDRGRNQPQHF. DNA for the CDR3: TGTGCCAGCAGTTTAGACAGGGGCCGCAATCAGCCCCAGCATTTT.